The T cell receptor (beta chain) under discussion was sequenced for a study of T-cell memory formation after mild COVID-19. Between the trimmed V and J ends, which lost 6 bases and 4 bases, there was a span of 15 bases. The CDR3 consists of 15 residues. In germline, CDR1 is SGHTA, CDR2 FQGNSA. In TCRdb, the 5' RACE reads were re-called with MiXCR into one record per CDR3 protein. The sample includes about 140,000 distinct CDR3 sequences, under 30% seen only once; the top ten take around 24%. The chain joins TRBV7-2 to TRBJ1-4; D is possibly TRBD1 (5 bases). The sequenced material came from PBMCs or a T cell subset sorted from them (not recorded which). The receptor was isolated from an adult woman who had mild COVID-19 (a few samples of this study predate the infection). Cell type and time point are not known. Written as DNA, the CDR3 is TGTGCCAGCAGTAACTCGGGGCGGTATAATGAAAAACTGTTTTTT. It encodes CASSNSGRYNEKLFF.